The TCR beta chain under discussion was sequenced for a study of blood T cells in healthy people across ages. Study observations and caveats: More naive CD4+ cells and higher diversity were found in long-lived than in aged donors.

Details on this clonotype: Its antigen is undetermined.

The second PCR ran about 6 to 12 cycles with a sample-barcoded 5' primer and J-beta primers. MiXCR, applied by TCRdb to the 5' RACE reads, yields one record per CDR3 protein. Of about 670,000 distinct CDR3 sequences detected, approximately 52% appear once; the ten largest clones hold less than 15%. Drawn from each donor were ten milliliters of peripheral blood. With V trimmed by 4 bases and J by 6 bases, 4 bases remained unmatched. Germline loops: CDR1 SQVTM, CDR2 ANQGSEA. The CDR3 length is 13 residues. The chain couples TRBV29-1 to TRBJ2-7; 12 positions match TRBD2. Sequencing was carried out using blood. The TCR comes from a woman older than 75 in good health. The CDR3 here is CSVGTSGMTEQYF. The CDR3 coding sequence is TGCAGCGTTGGGACTAGCGGGATGACCGAGCAGTACTTC.